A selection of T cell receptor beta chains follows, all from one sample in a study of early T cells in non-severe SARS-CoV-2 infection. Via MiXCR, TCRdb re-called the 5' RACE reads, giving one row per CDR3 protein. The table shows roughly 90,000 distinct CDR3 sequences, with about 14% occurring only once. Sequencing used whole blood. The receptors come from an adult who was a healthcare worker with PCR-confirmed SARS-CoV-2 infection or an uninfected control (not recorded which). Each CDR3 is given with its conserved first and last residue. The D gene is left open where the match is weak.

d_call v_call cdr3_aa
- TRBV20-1 CSARTLQGGSNTEAFF
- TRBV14 CASSAGGVDTQYF
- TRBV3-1 CASSRRGGNTEAFF
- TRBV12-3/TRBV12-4 CASTSGIYNSPLHF
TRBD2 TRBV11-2 CASSSSGGAIDTQYF
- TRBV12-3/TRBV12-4 CAGHSPLNTEAFF
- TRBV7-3 CASSPQSGEADTQYF
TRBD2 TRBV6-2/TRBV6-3 CASTRRLAGERDTGELFF
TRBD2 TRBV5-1 CASSYSGVATGELFF
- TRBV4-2 CASSQDHGQYNEQFF
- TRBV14 CASSHSFGGTEAFF
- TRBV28 CASHEEFADTQYF
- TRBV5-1 CASSLIGQLNTEAFF
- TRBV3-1 CASSRDPGETQYF
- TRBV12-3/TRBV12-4 CASSPRRGEKLFF
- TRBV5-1 CASSLSDLISGYTF
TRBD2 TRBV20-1 CSAYTSGGAIDTQYF
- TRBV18 CASSKSGQLYNYGYTF
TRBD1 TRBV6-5 CASSYSWTGLQETQYF
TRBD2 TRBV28 CASSFAASGPTDTQYF
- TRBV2 CASSKGLTRAEAFF
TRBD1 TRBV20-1 CSAIPRDRDTGELFF
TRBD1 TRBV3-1 CASSLSGQGYGYTF
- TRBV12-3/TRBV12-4 CASNDPVRSEKLFF
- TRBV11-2 CASSRGQLQETQYF
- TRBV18 CASSGQGGNTEAFF
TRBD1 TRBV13 CASRPDRVDGELFF
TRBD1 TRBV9 CASSVASGGETQYF
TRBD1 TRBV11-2 CASNDRGLGGYTF
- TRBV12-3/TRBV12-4 CASSIGGEKLFF
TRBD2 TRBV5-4 CASSLSSGGNEQFF
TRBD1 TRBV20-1 CSARDWDSSYNSPLHF
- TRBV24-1 CATRSVGDNTEAFF
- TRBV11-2 CASSLGVYTQYF
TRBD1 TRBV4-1 CASSLVPGTVQETQYF
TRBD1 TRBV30 CAWTLRQGVYTEAFF
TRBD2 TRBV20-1 CSARPPSGGQETQYF
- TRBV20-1 CSARTGSNQPQHF
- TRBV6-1 CASSPGGETQYF
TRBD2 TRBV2 CASSESGGAYEQFF
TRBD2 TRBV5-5 CASSLGTGGHEQFF
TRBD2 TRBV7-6 CASSLGLAGGRTSQQFF
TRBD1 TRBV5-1 CASGKQGSDNEKLFF
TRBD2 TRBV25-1 CASSELGLAAGELFF
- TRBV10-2 CATGGTPNQPQHF
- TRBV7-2 CASSSPRVGGYTF
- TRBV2 CASSANGGGTDTQYF
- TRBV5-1 CASSIGVLSNQPQHF
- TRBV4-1 CASSQRGLNTGELFF
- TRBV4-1 CASSQDVRGSNTGELFF
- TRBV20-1 CSAPPLGYQETQYF
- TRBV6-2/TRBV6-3 CASSSPRLTQFF
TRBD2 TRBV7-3 CASAPFGGANTGELFF
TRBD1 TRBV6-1 CASSVLTGIGEQFF
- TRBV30 CAWSAQGYGYTF